These 10 T cell receptor beta chains were sequenced from one sample in a study of blood T cell repertoires in COVID-19. Some clones are missing from TCRdb's copy, which holds only in-frame ones; the method was immunoSEQ multiplex PCR. The sample consists of about 400,000 clones, roughly 91% of them appearing once. Sequenced material: PBMCs or T cells enriched from blood (not recorded which). Receptors originate from a woman aged 25-40 years who had recovered from COVID-19.

The J gene is TRBJ2-7, the V gene TRBV19; 7 nucleotides match TRBD2. Trimming removed 7 bases from V and 4 bases from J; junction bases left unmatched: 10. This CDR3 is 14 amino acids long. Germline CDR1 reads LNHDA; CDR2 reads SQIVND (reference sequence). The CDR3 spells CASTPTGGGYEQYF. CDR3 sequence (DNA): TGTGCCAGTACCCCTACGGGAGGCGGATACGAGCAGTACTTC.

The chain employs TRBV5-1 and TRBJ1-1; D remains ambiguous. Trimming removed 0 bases at V and 3 bases at J, with 9 bases between. Germline V gives CDR1 SGHRS, CDR2 YFSETQ. The CDR3 has 14 residues. CDR3 region: CASSLAQADTEAFF. DNA of the CDR3: TGCGCCAGCAGCTTGGCCCAGGCCGACACTGAAGCTTTCTTT.

This clone has just one count. The chain joins TRBV6-4 to TRBJ2-1; 10 nucleotides line up with TRBD2. In germline, CDR1 is MRHNA, CDR2 SNTAGT. The CDR3 has 17 amino acids. The trim removed 2 bases at V and 2 bases at J, leaving 6 bases unmatched. CDR3 amino acids: CASSDPGLAEPYNEQFF. Written as DNA, the CDR3 is TGTGCCAGCAGTGACCCAGGACTAGCGGAGCCCTACAATGAGCAGTTCTTC.

This clone was observed a handful of times. In DNA, the CDR3 is TGTGCCATCAGTGAGTCGAGGACAGTCTTCTCCTACGAGCAGTACTTC. Encoded protein: CAISESRTVFSYEQYF. The V call is TRBV10-3, the J call TRBJ2-7; a possible D gene is TRBD1 (6 bases). V gave up 0 bases and J gave up 0 bases, with 12 bases separating them. CDR1 is ENHRY and CDR2 is SYGVKD in the germline V gene. This CDR3 has 16 residues.

The chain joins TRBV2 to TRBJ1-2; 7 bases match TRBD1. The CDR3 totals 13 residues. V shed 7 bases, J shed 8 bases, and the junction held 10 bases outside the gene matches. Germline V gene sequence: CDR1 SNHLY, CDR2 FYNNEI. CDR3 in amino acids: CASTDRDSSGYTF. The CDR3 coding sequence is TGTGCCAGCACCGACCGGGACAGCTCCGGCTACACCTTC. Supplemented by reference TRBV2 and TRBJ1-2, the full variable domain reads EPEVTQTPSHQVTQMGQEVILRCVPISNHLYFYWYRQILGQKVEFLVSFYNNEISEKSEIFDDQFSVERPDGSNFTLKIRSTKLEDSAMYFCASTDRDSSGYTFGSGTRLTVV.

CDR3 sequence reads: CASSVGGIVGELFF. Written as DNA, the CDR3 is TGTGCCAGCAGCGTGGGCGGGATCGTCGGGGAGCTGTTTTTT. The rearrangement joins TRBV9 to TRBJ2-2; a weak D match, TRBD2 (6 bases). The CDR3 totals 14 residues. CDR1 SGDLS and CDR2 YYNGEE come from the germline V gene. With 2 bases removed from V and 7 bases from J, the gap between germline ends came to 12 bases.

J is TRBJ2-2 and V is TRBV9; TRBD2 is a possible D gene (6 bases). Germline CDR1 and CDR2: SGDLS and YYNGEE. Trimming took off 5 bases at V and 1 base at J, with 18 bases between the two ends. The CDR3 covers 17 residues. CDR3 residues: CASSGLSGGMNTGELFF. CDR3 nucleotide sequence: TGTGCCAGCAGTGGACTATCTGGAGGGATGAACACCGGGGAGCTGTTTTTT. The whole variable domain, remainder taken from reference TRBV9 and TRBJ2-2, is DSGVTQTPKHLITATGQRVTLRCSPRSGDLSVYWYQQSLDQGLQFLIQYYNGEERAKGNILERFSAQQFPDLHSELNLSSLELGDSALYFCASSGLSGGMNTGELFFGEGSRLTVL.

This clone has just one count. The chain combines TRBV5-1 with TRBJ1-3, with 8 bases fitting TRBD1. Unmatched junction bases numbered 7, after V lost 4 bases and J lost 1 base. The CDR3 loop spans 16 amino acids. Germline values: CDR1 SGHRS, CDR2 YFSETQ. The CDR3 sequence: CASSSNRGWSGNTIYF. The DNA of the CDR3 is TGCGCCAGCAGCAGCAACAGGGGGTGGTCTGGAAACACCATATATTTT.

This clone has only one observation. The rearrangement uses TRBV7-8 and TRBJ1-1; the D is unclear. Trimming cost V 1 base and J 1 base, with 13 bases left between them. The CDR3 totals 16 residues. The germline gives CDR1 SGHVS, CDR2 FQNEAQ. CDR3: CASSLVVRTANTEAFF. In nucleotides, the CDR3 is TGTGCCAGCAGCTTAGTTGTCCGAACAGCGAACACTGAAGCTTTCTTT.

This clone has only a few counts. The chain links TRBV27 to TRBJ1-2, with D possibly matching TRBD1 (5 bases). The CDR3 contains 15 residues. The V gene's germline CDR1 is MNHEY and CDR2 SMNVEV (reference sequence). Trimming removed 4 bases at V and 7 bases at J, with 19 bases between. CDR3 in DNA: TGTGCCAGCAGTTCGGATCAGGGAACTGACGCTGGCTACACCTTC. This translates into CASSSDQGTDAGYTF.